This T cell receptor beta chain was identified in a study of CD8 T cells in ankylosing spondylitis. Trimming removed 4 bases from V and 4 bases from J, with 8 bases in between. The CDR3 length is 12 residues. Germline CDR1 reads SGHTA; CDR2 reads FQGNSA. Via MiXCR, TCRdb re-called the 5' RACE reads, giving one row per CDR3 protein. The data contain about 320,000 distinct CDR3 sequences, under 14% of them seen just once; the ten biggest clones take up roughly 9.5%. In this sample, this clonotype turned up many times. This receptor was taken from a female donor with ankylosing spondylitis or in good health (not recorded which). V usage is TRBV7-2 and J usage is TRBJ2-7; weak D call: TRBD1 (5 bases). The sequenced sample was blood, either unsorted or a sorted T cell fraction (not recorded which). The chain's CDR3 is CASSSTGYEQYF. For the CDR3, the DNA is TGTGCCAGCAGCTCCACAGGTTACGAGCAGTACTTC. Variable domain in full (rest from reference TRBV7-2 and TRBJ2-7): GAGVSQSPSNKVTEKGKDVELRCDPISGHTALYWYRQSLGQGLEFLIYFQGNSAPDKSGLPSDRFSAERTGGSVSTLTIQRTQQEDSAVYLCASSSTGYEQYFGPGTRLTVT.